These 32 T cell receptor beta chains share one sample of origin, sequenced in a study of shared clonotypes between healthy human individuals. The data were produced by immunoSEQ multiplex PCR, yet TCRdb's version contains in-frame clones alone and is incomplete. The table lists some 510,000 clones, about four fifths of them singletons. The sample comprised PBMCs. The receptors stem from a woman in her 40s in good health. Some clones in this sample may be carry-over from other donors' samples.

This clone was observed many times. V is TRBV2 and J is TRBJ2-7; 8 positions match TRBD1. The CDR3 runs 12 residues. CDR1 is SNHLY and CDR2 is FYNNEI in the germline V gene. Unmatched junction bases numbered 3, after V lost 8 bases and J lost 3 bases. The CDR3 is CASLGQGYEQYF. CDR3 in DNA: TGTGCCAGCCTTGGACAGGGCTACGAGCAGTACTTC.

J is TRBJ2-7 and V is TRBV4-1; D is perhaps TRBD2 (6 bases). V lost 4 bases and J lost 6, with 13 bases in between. Germline CDR1 MGHRA, CDR2 YSYEKL. There are 13 residues in the CDR3. CDR3 loop: CASSLWERVEQYF. For the CDR3, the DNA is TGCGCCAGCAGCCTCTGGGAGCGGGTCGAGCAGTACTTC.

The table lists this clone with a count of one. The V and J genes are TRBV19 and TRBJ1-5, with D unclear. This CDR3 spans 14 amino acids. Germline V gives CDR1 LNHDA, CDR2 SQIVND (reference sequence). Trimming left V 1 base short and J 9 bases short, with 13 bases between. The CDR3 DNA reads as TGTGCCAGTAGTATAGTAGGGTTCGGTGGGCCCCAGCATTTT. Protein: CASSIVGFGGPQHF.

The V and J genes are TRBV6-6 and TRBJ1-5, with no clear D. CDR3 length: 15 amino acids. V was cut by 6 bases and J by 4 bases, with 16 bases left in between. Germline CDR1 MNHNY, CDR2 SVGAGI (reference sequence). In DNA form, the CDR3 reads TGTGCCAGCAGCAAGGGAGCCACCTTGAATCAGCCCCAGCATTTT. Amino acids: CASSKGATLNQPQHF.

This chain links TRBV29-1 with TRBJ1-1, with unresolved D. The germline CDR1 and CDR2 sequences are SQVTM and ANQGSEA. Trimming cost V 4 bases and J 0 bases, with 6 bases left between them. The CDR3 runs to 12 residues. In nucleotides, the CDR3 is TGCAGCGTTGGACACCTGAACACTGAAGCTTTCTTT. It is translated as CSVGHLNTEAFF.

The rearrangement uses TRBV27 and TRBJ2-1; 10 positions agree with TRBD2. The CDR3 is 17 amino acids. With 1 base clipped from V and 7 bases from J, the junction kept 10 bases outside the gene matches. Germline-derived CDR1 and CDR2 are MNHEY and SMNVEV (reference sequence). CDR3 residues: CASSLLVGLAGVNEQFF. The CDR3 coding sequence is TGTGCCAGCAGTTTATTAGTGGGTCTAGCGGGAGTGAATGAGCAGTTCTTC.

This clone was observed a few times. The chain uses TRBV11-1 and TRBJ1-1; the D gene is possibly TRBD1 (6 bases). This CDR3 is built from 14 residues. Germline V lookup: CDR1 SGHAT, CDR2 FQDESV (reference sequence). With 5 bases removed from V and 3 bases from J, the gap between germline ends came to 13 bases. Here the CDR3 reads CASSDGQLYTEAFF. In DNA, the CDR3 is TGTGCCAGCAGCGACGGACAGCTCTACACTGAAGCTTTCTTT.

This chain connects TRBV18 to TRBJ2-1; TRBD2 matches 7 bases. The V segment lost 3 bases and the J segment 6 bases; nucleotides outside the gene matches: 2. The CDR3 runs 13 residues. Looked up from germline, CDR1 is KGHSH and CDR2 is LQKENI. The DNA for the CDR3 is TGTGCCAGCTCACCCGGACTAGTCAATGAGCAGTTCTTC. Encoded protein: CASSPGLVNEQFF. The whole variable domain, filled in from reference TRBV18 and TRBJ2-1, reads NAGVMQNPRHLVRRRGQEARLRCSPMKGHSHVYWYRQLPEEGLKFMVYLQKENIIDESGMPKERFSAEFPKEGPSILRIQQVVRGDSAAYFCASSPGLVNEQFFGPGTRLTVL.

The V call is TRBV6-1, the J call TRBJ2-1; D gene uncertain. The CDR3 consists of 15 residues. The ends were cut back, 1 base at V and 8 bases at J, with 15 bases in the middle. Germline V lookup: CDR1 MNHNS, CDR2 SASEGT. CDR3 sequence: CASSEEASRYDEQFF. The DNA of the CDR3 is TGTGCCAGCAGTGAAGAAGCTAGTAGGTATGATGAGCAGTTCTTC.

V is TRBV19 and J is TRBJ1-3; no clear D. The CDR3 sequence is 17 residues long. V was trimmed by 4 bases and J by 0 bases, leaving 16 bases between them. Germline V gene data show CDR1 as LNHDA and CDR2 as SQIVND (reference sequence). For the CDR3, the DNA is TGTGCCAGTAGTACCCAGAGGGTCACCAGCTCTGGAAACACCATATATTTT. Translating it yields CASSTQRVTSSGNTIYF.

This clone came up a few times. The chain has TRBV7-2 and TRBJ2-3; D might be TRBD2 (6 bases). Looked up from germline, CDR1 is SGHTA and CDR2 is FQGNSA. The V gene lost 1 base and the J gene lost 0 bases, with 11 bases spanning the gap. The CDR3 is 16 residues long. CDR3 bases: TGTGCCAGCAGCTTAGACCCGGGAGACAGCACAGATACGCAGTATTTT. Amino acid sequence: CASSLDPGDSTDTQYF.

This chain links TRBV2 with TRBJ1-1, with D unresolved. V gave up 2 bases and J gave up 6 bases, with 10 bases separating them. The CDR3 loop spans 13 amino acids. Germline V gene data show CDR1 as SNHLY and CDR2 as FYNNEI. CDR3 sequence (DNA): TGTGCCAGCAGTGAAAGAGGGCCTCCTGAAGCTTTCTTT. Protein: CASSERGPPEAFF.

This clone has only one observation. This chain uses TRBV2 with TRBJ1-1, with TRBD1 as a possible D gene (5 bases). Trimming took 6 bases from V and 3 from J, leaving 8 bases between them. This CDR3 spans 12 amino acids. Germline V CDR1 and CDR2: SNHLY, FYNNEI. The CDR3 region is CASRDTYTEAFF. In DNA form, the CDR3 reads TGTGCCAGCAGGGACACCTACACTGAAGCTTTCTTT.

The chain combines TRBV30 with TRBJ1-5; D is undetermined. The germline V gene encodes CDR1 GTSNPN and CDR2 SVGIG (reference sequence). The germline V and J ends were trimmed by 7 bases and 4 bases, with 11 bases remaining between them. CDR3 length equals 12 residues. The CDR3 DNA follows: TGTGCCTATCGGGCCCCAAATCAGCCCCAGCATTTT. This gives the protein CAYRAPNQPQHF.

J is TRBJ2-3 and V is TRBV18, with no clear D. CDR3 size: 14 residues. Per germline, CDR1 KGHSH and CDR2 LQKENI. V was clipped by 2 bases and J by 0 bases, with 6 bases between them. The CDR3 region is CASSPALSTDTQYF. CDR3 DNA: TGTGCCAGCTCACCAGCACTAAGCACAGATACGCAGTATTTT.

The chain employs TRBV27 and TRBJ2-1; 9 positions match TRBD2. The CDR3 runs 15 residues. With V trimmed by 3 bases and J by 4 bases, 4 bases remained unmatched. CDR1 and CDR2 from the germline V gene are MNHEY and SMNVEV (reference sequence). The CDR3 DNA reads as TGTGCCAGCAGTTTTTGGCGGGAGGGGTACAATGAGCAGTTCTTC. This gives the protein CASSFWREGYNEQFF.

This chain links TRBV5-1 with TRBJ2-7; possibly TRBD1 or TRBD2 for D (5 bases each). Trimming pared 3 bases from V and 2 bases from J, leaving 18 bases between. CDR1 is SGHRS and CDR2 is YFSETQ in the germline V gene. The length of the CDR3 is 16 residues. The CDR3 region has the DNA TGCGCCAGCAGCTCAACTTACCAGGGACGGCCCTACGAGCAGTACTTC. It specifies CASSSTYQGRPYEQYF.

This clone was recorded at least ten times. The V gene is TRBV6-6, the J gene TRBJ1-3; D gene ambiguous. The germline V and J ends were trimmed by 2 bases and 4 bases, with 0 bases remaining between them. This CDR3 has 11 amino acids. CDR1 is MNHNY and CDR2 is SVGAGI in the germline V gene (reference sequence). The CDR3 DNA follows: TGTGCCAGCAGTTACGGAAACACCATATATTTT. Translation gives CASSYGNTIYF.

The rearrangement links TRBV29-1 to TRBJ2-1; 12 bases fit TRBD1. V lost 5 bases, J lost 8 bases, and 10 bases stayed unmatched. The germline V gene encodes CDR1 SQVTM and CDR2 ANQGSEA. The CDR3 extends over 15 amino acids. The chain's CDR3 is CSVISPGQGAYEQFF. In nucleotides, the CDR3 is TGCAGCGTTATATCTCCGGGACAGGGGGCTTATGAGCAGTTCTTC.

The rearrangement links TRBV28 to TRBJ2-7, with a weak D call TRBD1 (5 bases). The CDR3 consists of 15 residues. Germline CDR1 MDHEN, CDR2 SYDVKM. With 3 bases removed from V and 5 bases from J, the gap between germline ends came to 17 bases. CDR3 protein: CASSFRTGILHEQYF. The CDR3, as DNA: TGTGCCAGCAGTTTCCGTACAGGAATACTCCACGAGCAGTACTTC.

J is TRBJ2-7 and V is TRBV7-8, with D unclear. Trimming removed 1 base at V and 2 bases at J, with 6 bases between. There are 13 residues in the CDR3. Germline values: CDR1 SGHVS, CDR2 FQNEAQ. The CDR3: CASSLGVTYEQYF. The CDR3, as DNA: TGTGCCAGCAGCTTAGGAGTAACCTACGAGCAGTACTTC.

The rearrangement joins TRBV7-8 to TRBJ2-1, with D unclear. This CDR3 spans 18 amino acids. Germline V gene lookup returns CDR1 SGHVS and CDR2 FQNEAQ. The V and J ends lost 0 bases and 0 bases respectively, with 15 bases between them. CDR3 amino acids: CASSLAVRRKSSYNEQFF. The CDR3 DNA follows: TGTGCCAGCAGCTTAGCGGTGAGGCGGAAGAGCTCCTACAATGAGCAGTTCTTC.

This clone occurred once. The rearrangement uses TRBV15 and TRBJ1-1; TRBD1 matches 7 bases. Germline loops: CDR1 LNHNV, CDR2 YYDKDF (reference sequence). V dropped 4 bases and J dropped 0; count of bases not matched to a gene: 5. The length of the CDR3 is 15 residues. For the CDR3, the DNA is TGTGCCACCAGCAACCGACAGGGAATGAACACTGAAGCTTTCTTT. It specifies CATSNRQGMNTEAFF.

The CDR3 DNA is TGTGCCAGCAGCTCGTGGGGTTTCGAGCAGTACTTC. This codes for CASSSWGFEQYF. The chain has TRBV4-2 and TRBJ2-7; D not resolved. Trimming pared 5 bases from V and 6 bases from J, leaving 11 bases between. From germline, CDR1 is LGHNA and CDR2 YNFKEQ. CDR3 length: 12 amino acids.

Only one count was recorded for this clone. The V gene is TRBV7-9, the J gene TRBJ2-1; a possible D gene is TRBD1 (7 bases). Germline V gene sequence: CDR1 SEHNR, CDR2 FQNEAQ (reference sequence). The CDR3 is made up of 16 amino acids. The V and J ends lost 7 bases and 0 bases respectively, with 16 bases between them. The CDR3: CASTLQEGASYNEQFF. The CDR3 DNA reads as TGTGCCAGCACCCTACAGGAGGGGGCCTCCTACAATGAGCAGTTCTTC. Drawing the rest from reference TRBV7-9 and TRBJ2-1, the complete variable domain is DTGVSQNPRHKITKRGQNVTFRCDPISEHNRLYWYRQTLGQGPEFLTYFQNEAQLEKSRLLSDRFSAERPKGSFSTLEIQRTEQGDSAMYLCASTLQEGASYNEQFFGPGTRLTVL.

The chain carries TRBV28 and TRBJ1-1, with TRBD1 identical over 8 bases. This CDR3 region has 15 residues. Germline CDR1 is MDHEN and CDR2 is SYDVKM. V shed 8 bases, J shed 5 bases, and the junction held 13 bases outside the gene matches. CDR3 residues: CASRPPRGPSTEAFF. The CDR3, as DNA: TGTGCCAGCCGCCCTCCCAGGGGGCCGAGTACTGAAGCTTTCTTT.

V usage is TRBV9 and J usage is TRBJ1-6, with 11 bases matching TRBD1. The CDR3 runs to 15 residues. The J segment lost 10 bases and the V segment lost 4 bases, leaving 7 bases of the junction unmatched. Germline CDR1 reads SGDLS; CDR2 reads YYNGEE. CDR3 residues: CASSPGTGGVSPLHF. CDR3 sequence (DNA): TGTGCCAGCAGCCCAGGGACAGGGGGGGTATCACCCCTCCACTTT. Looking up the rest from reference TRBV9 and TRBJ1-6 gives the full variable domain: DSGVTQTPKHLITATGQRVTLRCSPRSGDLSVYWYQQSLDQGLQFLIQYYNGEERAKGNILERFSAQQFPDLHSELNLSSLELGDSALYFCASSPGTGGVSPLHFGNGTRLTVT.

The chain has TRBV7-9 and TRBJ1-4; no definite D call. The CDR3 loop spans 13 amino acids. Germline CDR1 is SEHNR and CDR2 is FQNEAQ (reference sequence). Trimming took 2 bases from V and 5 from J, leaving 6 bases between them. The chain's CDR3 is CASSLTPNEKLFF. In DNA form, the CDR3 reads TGTGCCAGCAGCTTAACCCCGAATGAAAAACTGTTTTTT. Looking up the rest from reference TRBV7-9 and TRBJ1-4 gives the full variable domain: DTGVSQNPRHKITKRGQNVTFRCDPISEHNRLYWYRQTLGQGPEFLTYFQNEAQLEKSRLLSDRFSAERPKGSFSTLEIQRTEQGDSAMYLCASSLTPNEKLFFGSGTQLSVL.

This clone came up a few times. V and J are TRBV5-1 and TRBJ1-2; TRBD1 agrees at 7 bases. Per the germline V gene, CDR1 is SGHRS and CDR2 is YFSETQ. Losses at the gene ends were 5 bases for V and 1 base for J; bases not matched to a gene: 5. CDR3 size: 14 residues. The CDR3 is CASRGGTVNYGYTF. The CDR3 DNA sequence: TGCGCCAGCAGGGGCGGGACAGTTAACTATGGCTACACCTTC.

This clone was detected ten times or more. The chain carries TRBV15 and TRBJ1-4; D possibly corresponds to TRBD1 (6 bases). This CDR3 has 16 amino acids. Trimming stripped 0 bases from V and 4 bases from J, with 12 bases between. CDR1 is LNHNV, CDR2 YYDKDF, per germline (reference sequence). The CDR3 DNA reads as TGTGCCACCAGCAGAGAATGGGTACAGGGTAATGAAAAACTGTTTTTT. Amino acids: CATSREWVQGNEKLFF.

The chain links TRBV19 to TRBJ2-7; possibly TRBD1 for D (6 bases). Trimming took off 0 bases at V and 5 bases at J, with 11 bases between the two ends. CDR3 size: 14 residues. Germline CDR1 and CDR2: LNHDA and SQIVND (reference sequence). DNA of the CDR3: TGTGCCAGTAGTATAGATTTGGACAGCCACGAGCAGTACTTC. It encodes CASSIDLDSHEQYF. The full variable domain, in which reference TRBV19 and TRBJ2-7 provide the parts outside the CDR3, is DGGITQSPKYLFRKEGQNVTLSCEQNLNHDAMYWYRQDPGQGLRLIYYSQIVNDFQKGDIAEGYSVSREKKESFPLTVTSAQKNPTAFYLCASSIDLDSHEQYFGPGTRLTVT.

Here the CDR3 reads CASNKREIYEQYF. The CDR3 DNA is TGTGCCAGCAACAAAAGGGAGATCTACGAGCAGTACTTC. The chain links TRBV28 to TRBJ2-7; perhaps TRBD2 as D (5 bases). Germline V lookup: CDR1 MDHEN, CDR2 SYDVKM. This CDR3 comprises 13 residues. With 7 bases removed from V and 3 bases from J, the gap between germline ends came to 13 bases.